The source of this T cell receptor beta chain is a study of Ad26.COV2.S vaccination and SARS-CoV-2 variants. Study-wide background: Donor allocation was to the COV1001 Ad26.COV2.S trial arm. Findings and caveats of the study: Vaccinees showed greater spike-specific TCR breadth than placebo recipients. With respect to non-spike TCR breadth, vaccine and placebo recipients were similar.

Treatment: 15 to 20 received Ad26.COV2.S at low or high dose, single or two shots; several received placebo; per-sample allocation not given. Collection of the samples took place on day 63 after the first injection of vaccine or placebo. It was an adult aged 18-55 years in Boston who was the donor. Comment on this clone: Its cognate antigen is unknown.

Libraries were prepared by immunoSEQ multiplex PCR; TCRdb keeps only in-frame clonotypes and omits some of them. Among 400,000 to 450,000 clones listed, about nine tenths were seen once. The germline V and J ends were trimmed by 3 bases and 6 bases, with 12 bases remaining between them. Looked up from germline, CDR1 is MNHEY and CDR2 is SMNVEV (reference sequence). This CDR3 has 14 amino acids. This receptor was identified in a person between 18 and 59 years old who received the Ad26.COV2.S COVID-19 vaccine or a placebo. The starting material was peripheral blood, obtained in a trial of Ad26.COV2.S vaccine versus placebo. The V gene is TRBV27, the J gene TRBJ1-5, with D maybe TRBD1 (5 bases). CDR3 protein: CASSFQGVGQPQHF. CDR3 sequence (DNA): TGTGCCAGCAGTTTTCAGGGAGTTGGTCAGCCCCAGCATTTT.